These 8 T cell receptor beta chains share one sample of origin, sequenced in a study of T cells after yellow fever vaccination. Via MiXCR, TCRdb re-called the 5' RACE reads, giving one row per CDR3 protein. The sample contains about 320,000 distinct CDR3 sequences, approximately 4% of which appear only once. The input for sequencing was PBMCs, taken 15 days after the yellow fever booster vaccination. All receptors come from a man between 18 and 29 years old who received the YFV17D yellow fever vaccine.

The chain couples TRBV7-6 to TRBJ1-4; D ambiguous. Looked up from germline, CDR1 is SGHVS and CDR2 is FNYEAQ. Trimming cost V 5 bases and J 8 bases, with 12 bases left between them. The CDR3 sequence is 13 residues long. DNA of the CDR3: TGTGCCAGCAGCCTATTCGACGGCGAAAAACTGTTTTTT. This sequence encodes CASSLFDGEKLFF.

Many counts were recorded for this clonotype. The gene calls are TRBV12-3 or TRBV12-4 and TRBJ1-4; D remains ambiguous. Trimming cost V 8 bases and J 7 bases, with 11 bases left between them. The CDR3 spans 12 residues. In DNA form, the CDR3 reads TGTGCCAGCGGTCAGGCAGGTGAAAAACTGTTTTTT. It yields the protein CASGQAGEKLFF.

This clonotype came up many times. The chain has TRBV7-2 and TRBJ2-3, with 10 bases fitting TRBD2. Germline lookup yields CDR1 SGHTA and CDR2 FQGNSA. After removal of 5 bases from V and 3 bases from J, the junction contained 8 bases not matched to a gene. The CDR3 runs 16 residues. The CDR3 DNA follows: TGTGCCAGCAGCAGAGGCACTAGCGGGGCGACAGATACGCAGTATTTT. Its protein is CASSRGTSGATDTQYF.

This clonotype came up a few times. The chain has TRBV28 and TRBJ1-5; weak D call: TRBD1 (6 bases). V dropped 6 bases and J dropped 5 bases, with 14 bases sitting between them. Per germline, CDR1 MDHEN and CDR2 SYDVKM. This CDR3 has 14 amino acids. CDR3 in amino acids: CASSSGTPYQPQHF. CDR3 nucleotide sequence: TGTGCCAGCAGCTCCGGGACACCCTATCAGCCCCAGCATTTT.

This clonotype came up many times. V usage is TRBV7-7 and J usage is TRBJ2-5; TRBD1 aligns across 8 bases. The CDR3 runs to 16 residues. CDR1 is SSHAT, CDR2 FNYEAQ, per germline (reference sequence). V dropped 5 bases and J dropped 7; count of bases not matched to a gene: 15. The CDR3 coding sequence is TGTGCCAGCAGCGCGCGGACAGGGAAGCATCACGGGACCCAGTACTTC. Its translation is CASSARTGKHHGTQYF.

The chain couples TRBV7-2 to TRBJ2-7; 11 nucleotides agree with TRBD2. The CDR3 totals 16 residues. Germline lookup yields CDR1 SGHTA and CDR2 FQGNSA. The V and J ends lost 5 bases and 3 bases, in that order; junction bases with no gene match: 9. CDR3 sequence: CASSQSSGTSGYEQYF. In DNA form, the CDR3 reads TGTGCCAGCAGCCAGTCATCCGGGACTAGCGGCTACGAGCAGTACTTC.

This clonotype occurred many times. The V and J genes are TRBV7-8 and TRBJ2-7, with 7 nucleotides matching TRBD1. Germline V gives CDR1 SGHVS, CDR2 FQNEAQ. Trimming took 3 bases from V and 2 from J; bases not matched to a gene: 1. This CDR3 has 13 residues. CDR3 region: CASSFGTAYEQYF. The CDR3 region has the DNA TGTGCCAGCAGCTTCGGGACAGCCTACGAGCAGTACTTC.

This clonotype came up a few times. In nucleotides, the CDR3 is TGTGCCAGCAGTTCAAACTCCGGGGCTAGCAATCAGCCCCAGCATTTT. It codes for CASSSNSGASNQPQHF. The V gene is TRBV7-2, the J gene TRBJ1-5, with a weak D call TRBD1 (5 bases). The germline V gene has CDR1 SGHTA and CDR2 FQGNSA. Between the trimmed V and J ends, which lost 6 bases and 0 bases, there was a span of 15 bases. This CDR3 has 16 residues. The variable domain in full, completed from reference TRBV7-2 and TRBJ1-5, reads GAGVSQSPSNKVTEKGKDVELRCDPISGHTALYWYRQSLGQGLEFLIYFQGNSAPDKSGLPSDRFSAERTGGSVSTLTIQRTQQEDSAVYLCASSSNSGASNQPQHFGDGTRLSIL.